What follows are 23 T cell receptor beta chains derived from one specimen sequenced in a study of blood T cell repertoires in COVID-19. TCRdb's table, derived via immunoSEQ multiplex PCR, lists solely in-frame clones and lacks some. The sample shows over 150,000 clones, 80% to 90% of them seen only once. Input material: peripheral blood. Receptor source: a man aged 50 or older with active or convalescent COVID-19.

The chain links TRBV6-5 to TRBJ2-3; unclear D gene. With 7 bases removed from V and 0 bases from J, the gap between germline ends came to 8 bases. Germline CDR1 MNHEY, CDR2 SVGAGI. This CDR3 spans 13 amino acids. CDR3 region: CASTALSTDTQYF. The DNA for the CDR3 is TGTGCCAGCACCGCCCTAAGCACAGATACGCAGTATTTT.

The chain joins TRBV6-4 to TRBJ2-5; 9 nucleotides agree with TRBD2. The junction had 2 bases not matched to a gene; V was cut back by 3 bases and J by 0 bases. Germline CDR1 reads MRHNA; CDR2 reads SNTAGT. The CDR3 spans 15 residues. The CDR3 here is CASSETSGYQETQYF. The CDR3 DNA reads as TGTGCCAGCAGTGAGACTAGCGGCTACCAAGAGACCCAGTACTTC.

The chain links TRBV20-1 to TRBJ1-2, with 9 positions matching TRBD1. CDR1 and CDR2 from the germline V gene are DFQATT and SNEGSKA (reference sequence). V trimming: 3 bases; J trimming: 7 bases; junction bases outside the gene matches: 9. The CDR3 is made up of 14 amino acids. The CDR3 DNA is TGCAGTGCTAGTGCCGGGACAGGGCTCGGTGGCTACACCTTC. Translating gives CSASAGTGLGGYTF.

The chain couples TRBV29-1 to TRBJ1-1; D is ambiguous. This CDR3 is built from 13 residues. V was clipped by 6 bases and J by 1 base, with 12 bases between them. Germline CDR1 reads SQVTM; CDR2 reads ANQGSEA. CDR3 loop: CSVGRYPNTEAFF. The CDR3 DNA reads as TGCAGCGTCGGCAGGTACCCGAACACTGAAGCTTTCTTT.

The CDR3 sequence: CASSLDPERGNTEAFF. In DNA, the CDR3 is TGTGCCAGCAGCTTAGATCCGGAAAGGGGGAACACTGAAGCTTTCTTT. The rearrangement joins TRBV7-2 to TRBJ1-1, with a weak D call TRBD1 (5 bases). Germline assignment: CDR1 SGHTA and CDR2 FQGNSA. V was trimmed by 1 base and J by 1 base, leaving 13 bases between them. The length of the CDR3 is 16 residues.

This chain links TRBV2 with TRBJ2-1; no clear D. The germline CDR1 and CDR2 sequences are SNHLY and FYNNEI. The CDR3 extends over 14 amino acids. V was clipped by 9 bases and J by 3 bases, with 15 bases between them. The CDR3: CARNKGRLYNEQFF. Here the CDR3 DNA reads TGTGCCAGGAATAAAGGAAGACTCTACAATGAGCAGTTCTTC. The complete variable domain, with remaining parts taken from reference TRBV2 and TRBJ2-1, reads EPEVTQTPSHQVTQMGQEVILRCVPISNHLYFYWYRQILGQKVEFLVSFYNNEISEKSEIFDDQFSVERPDGSNFTLKIRSTKLEDSAMYFCARNKGRLYNEQFFGPGTRLTVL.

The gene calls are TRBV3-1 (or the pseudogene TRBV3-2) and TRBJ2-1, with 8 bases identical to TRBD2. Unmatched junction bases numbered 9, after V lost 7 bases and J lost 7 bases. Looked up from germline, CDR1 is LGHDT and CDR2 is YNNKEL (reference sequence). This CDR3 has 14 amino acids. CDR3 residues: CASTRGGAFNEQFF. The CDR3 DNA reads as TGTGCCAGCACCCGGGGGGGGGCGTTTAATGAGCAGTTCTTC.

The chain uses TRBV28 and TRBJ2-7; D gene ambiguous. Germline lookup yields CDR1 MDHEN and CDR2 SYDVKM. V lost 2 bases to trimming and J lost 1 base, with 3 bases between them. CDR3 length: 12 residues. The chain's CDR3 is CASSLRSYEQYF. The DNA of the CDR3 is TGTGCCAGCAGTTTACGGTCCTACGAGCAGTACTTC.

The chain combines TRBV5-6 with TRBJ1-1; weak D call: TRBD1 (5 bases). Deletions cut 1 base from V and 3 bases from J, with 13 bases between. The CDR3 runs 15 residues. Germline values: CDR1 SGHDT, CDR2 YYEEEE. The DNA of the CDR3 is TGTGCCAGCAGCTTGTGGGCAGGGTGGGACACTGAAGCTTTCTTT. Protein sequence: CASSLWAGWDTEAFF.

This chain joins TRBV19 and TRBJ2-7; TRBD1 is a possible D gene (5 bases). The CDR3 totals 16 residues. The V end lost 0 bases, the J end lost 2 bases, and 14 bases lay between the germline ends. CDR1 and CDR2 (germline): LNHDA, SQIVND (reference sequence). CDR3 protein: CASSIDHTGATYEQYF. The CDR3 nucleotides are TGTGCCAGTAGTATAGATCATACAGGAGCCACCTACGAGCAGTACTTC.

The chain combines TRBV7-2 with TRBJ2-3; D possibly corresponds to TRBD2 (5 bases). This CDR3 comprises 14 residues. CDR1 SGHTA and CDR2 FQGNSA come from the germline V gene. V lost 2 bases to trimming and J lost 1 base, with 7 bases between them. The CDR3 loop is CASSLLEGTDTQYF. In DNA, the CDR3 is TGTGCCAGCAGCTTATTGGAGGGCACAGATACGCAGTATTTT.

The chain carries TRBV7-6 and TRBJ2-3; D is unresolved. The ends were cut back, 4 bases at V and 6 bases at J, with 8 bases in the middle. This CDR3 has 12 amino acids. CDR1 SGHVS and CDR2 FNYEAQ come from the germline V gene. The CDR3 DNA reads as TGTGCCAGCAGCTCGATCAGGGATACGCAGTATTTT. Translating it yields CASSSIRDTQYF.

This clone was counted a single time. The CDR3 loop is CSVEKRGADEQFF. In nucleotides, the CDR3 is TGCAGCGTTGAGAAAAGGGGCGCGGATGAGCAGTTCTTC. This chain joins TRBV29-1 and TRBJ2-1; tentatively, D is TRBD1 (5 bases). The germline CDR1 and CDR2 sequences are SQVTM and ANQGSEA. The V end was cut by 3 bases, the J end by 8 bases, with 14 bases between. The CDR3 is made up of 13 amino acids.

The V gene is TRBV9, the J gene TRBJ1-4, with 11 positions matching TRBD1. V trimming: 4 bases; J trimming: 8 bases; junction bases outside the gene matches: 4. The CDR3 has 14 residues. The germline V gene encodes CDR1 SGDLS and CDR2 YYNGEE. CDR3 sequence reads: CASSYRDRGEKLFF. As DNA, the CDR3 is TGTGCCAGCAGCTACCGGGACAGGGGGGAAAAACTGTTTTTT.

This sequence joins TRBV11-2 and TRBJ2-5; 7 bases line up with TRBD1. The V and J ends lost 5 bases and 5 bases, in that order; junction bases with no gene match: 8. This CDR3 has 14 residues. Germline loops: CDR1 SGHAT, CDR2 FQNNGV. The CDR3 here is CASSTRQGRETQYF. The CDR3 DNA follows: TGTGCCAGCAGCACCCGACAGGGCCGGGAGACCCAGTACTTC.

This chain links TRBV4-2 with TRBJ1-1; 10 bases line up with TRBD1. Germline V gene data show CDR1 as LGHNA and CDR2 as YNFKEQ. CDR3 length equals 16 residues. With 1 base clipped from V and 5 bases from J, the junction kept 7 bases outside the gene matches. The CDR3 DNA reads TGTGCCAGCAGCCAAGGGGACAGGGGAGATCGAACTGAAGCTTTCTTT. This gives the protein CASSQGDRGDRTEAFF.

This sequence joins TRBV9 and TRBJ2-1, with TRBD1 matching 7 bases. Germline V CDR1 and CDR2: SGDLS, YYNGEE. With 2 bases clipped from V and 7 bases from J, the junction kept 3 bases outside the gene matches. The CDR3 length is 13 residues. CDR3 sequence reads: CASSVLQGNEQFF. DNA of the CDR3: TGTGCCAGCAGCGTTCTACAGGGGAATGAGCAGTTCTTC.

V is TRBV6-5 and J is TRBJ1-1; D not certain. Germline V gene data show CDR1 as MNHEY and CDR2 as SVGAGI. The CDR3 is made up of 14 amino acids. Trimming cost V 2 bases and J 7 bases, with 14 bases left between them. The CDR3 DNA sequence: TGTGCCAGCAGTTACAGGCAAGGAGGCTTTGAAGCTTTCTTT. It yields the protein CASSYRQGGFEAFF.

The chain combines TRBV11-2 with TRBJ1-1, with a possible D match to TRBD1 (5 bases). Germline V gene data show CDR1 as SGHAT and CDR2 as FQNNGV. Trimming took 6 bases from V and 11 from J, leaving 19 bases between them. CDR3 size: 13 residues. This CDR3 is CASSQTMDTLAFF. The CDR3 DNA sequence: TGTGCCAGCAGTCAAACAATGGACACGTTGGCTTTCTTT.

The chain recombines TRBV20-1 with TRBJ2-1; 7 bases are shared with TRBD2. The CDR3 extends over 15 amino acids. J gave up 6 bases and V 6 bases, and 14 bases lay outside the gene matches. Germline CDR1 reads DFQATT; CDR2 reads SNEGSKA (reference sequence). The chain's CDR3 is CSASRRLAGGNEQFF. CDR3 nucleotides: TGCAGTGCCAGTCGGCGATTAGCGGGTGGCAATGAGCAGTTCTTC.

This clone was observed a single time. The chain uses TRBV3-1 (or the pseudogene TRBV3-2) and TRBJ2-2, with D possibly matching TRBD2 (5 bases). The CDR3 has 12 amino acids. Looked up from germline, CDR1 is LGHDT and CDR2 is YNNKEL (reference sequence). V lost 4 bases to trimming and J lost 7 bases, with 7 bases between them. CDR3 nucleotides: TGTGCCAGCAGCCGGCGGGTCGGGGAGCTGTTTTTT. Translation: CASSRRVGELFF.

This clone came up once. CDR3 sequence (DNA): TGCGCCAGCGGGGGGGTCGACACTGAAGCTTTCTTT. Its translation: CASGGVDTEAFF. This chain joins TRBV10-2 and TRBJ1-1, with D tentatively TRBD1 (5 bases). The CDR3 has 12 amino acids. V was pared by 8 bases and J by 3 bases, with 10 bases between. Germline assignment: CDR1 WSHSY and CDR2 SAAADI.

The chain uses TRBV6-5 and TRBJ1-4; D is uncertain. The CDR3 spans 15 residues. Germline V gene sequence: CDR1 MNHEY, CDR2 SVGAGI. Trimming pared 0 bases from V and 4 bases from J, leaving 9 bases between. CDR3 sequence reads: CASSYSTPINEKLFF. The CDR3 bases are TGTGCCAGCAGTTACTCGACACCCATTAATGAAAAACTGTTTTTT.